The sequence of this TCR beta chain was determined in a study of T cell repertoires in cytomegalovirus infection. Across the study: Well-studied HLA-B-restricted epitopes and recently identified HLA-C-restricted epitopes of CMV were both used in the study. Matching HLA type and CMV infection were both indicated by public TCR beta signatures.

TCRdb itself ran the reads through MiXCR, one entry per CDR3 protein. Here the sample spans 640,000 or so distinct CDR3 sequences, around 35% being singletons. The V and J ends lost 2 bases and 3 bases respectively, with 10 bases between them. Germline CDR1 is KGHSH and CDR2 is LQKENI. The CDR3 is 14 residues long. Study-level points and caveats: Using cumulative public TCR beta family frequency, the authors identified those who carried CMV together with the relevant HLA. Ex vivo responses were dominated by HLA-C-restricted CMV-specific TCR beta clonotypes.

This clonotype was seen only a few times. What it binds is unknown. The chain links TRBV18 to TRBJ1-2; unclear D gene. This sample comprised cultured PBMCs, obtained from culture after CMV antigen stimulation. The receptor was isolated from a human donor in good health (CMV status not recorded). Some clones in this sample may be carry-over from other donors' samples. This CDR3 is CASSPAQRYYGYTF. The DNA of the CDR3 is TGTGCCAGCTCACCAGCGCAACGGTACTATGGCTACACCTTC.